Given below is one T cell receptor (beta chain) in context. Its antigen is currently unknown. Combined were second doses at about 4 or about 12 weeks. Trimming cost V 0 bases and J 3 bases; bases outside gene matches: 2. The germline gives CDR1 LGHNA, CDR2 YNFKEQ. The CDR3 consists of 14 residues. These data are taken from a study of T cell responses to AZD1222 COVID-19 vaccine. Study findings and constraints: Spike-specific TCR breadth and depth grew following two AZD1222 doses. There were mostly white British donors and more females than males, and clonal diversity was possibly underestimated.

Method: immunoSEQ multiplex PCR; TCRdb's copy keeps in-frame clones and lacks some. The sample includes roughly 120,000 clones, around 89% of them seen just once. The chain joins TRBV4-2 to TRBJ2-7, with 7 positions matching TRBD1. This TCR was recovered from an adult who received the AZD1222 COVID-19 vaccine. Here the sequenced sample was peripheral blood, taken 28 days after the second AZD1222 dose. The CDR3 nucleotides read TGTGCCAGCAGCCAAGAGGGACAGATCTACGAGCAGTACTTC. Amino acid sequence: CASSQEGQIYEQYF.